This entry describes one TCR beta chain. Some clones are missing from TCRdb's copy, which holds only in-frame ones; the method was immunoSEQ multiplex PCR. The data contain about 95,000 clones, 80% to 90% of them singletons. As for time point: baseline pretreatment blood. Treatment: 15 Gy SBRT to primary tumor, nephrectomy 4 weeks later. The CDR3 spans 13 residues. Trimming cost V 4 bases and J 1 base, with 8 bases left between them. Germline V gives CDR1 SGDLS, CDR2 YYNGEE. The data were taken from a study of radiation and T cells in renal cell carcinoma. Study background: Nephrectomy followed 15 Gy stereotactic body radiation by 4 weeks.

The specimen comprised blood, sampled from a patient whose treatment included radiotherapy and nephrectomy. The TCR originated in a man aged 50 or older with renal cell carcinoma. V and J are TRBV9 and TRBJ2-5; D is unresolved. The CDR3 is CASSSSPQETQYF. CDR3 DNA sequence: TGTGCCAGCAGCTCCAGTCCCCAAGAGACCCAGTACTTC.